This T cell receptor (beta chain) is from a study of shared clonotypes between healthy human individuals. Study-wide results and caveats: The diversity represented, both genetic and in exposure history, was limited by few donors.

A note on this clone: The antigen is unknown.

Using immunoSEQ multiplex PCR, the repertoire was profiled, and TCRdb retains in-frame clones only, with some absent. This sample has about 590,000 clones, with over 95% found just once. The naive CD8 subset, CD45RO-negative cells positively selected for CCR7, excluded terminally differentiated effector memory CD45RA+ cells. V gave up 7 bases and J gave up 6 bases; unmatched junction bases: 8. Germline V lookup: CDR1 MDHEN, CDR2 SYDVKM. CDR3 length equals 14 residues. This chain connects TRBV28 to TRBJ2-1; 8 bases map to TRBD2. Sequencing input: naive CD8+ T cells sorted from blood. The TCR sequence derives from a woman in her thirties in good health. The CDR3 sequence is CASKFVGTSNEQFF. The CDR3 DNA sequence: TGTGCCAGCAAATTCGTGGGGACTAGCAATGAGCAGTTCTTC.